The clone carrying this T cell receptor (beta chain) was counted a few times. Germline V CDR1 and CDR2: SNHLY, FYNNEI. The CDR3 has 15 residues. The J segment lost 0 bases and the V segment lost 4 bases, leaving 1 base of the junction unmatched. The repertoire was sequenced with immunoSEQ multiplex PCR; TCRdb's copy has only in-frame clones and lacks some. The table records about 94,000 clones, around 75% of them present only once. The sample belongs to a study of blood T cell repertoires in COVID-19. Across the study: Sites in the United States, Italy and Spain provided acute and convalescent COVID-19 samples.

The material sequenced was peripheral blood. The chain employs TRBV2 and TRBJ1-1; the match to TRBD1 covers 11 bases. The TCR was taken from a man in his 70s with COVID-19, enrolled during active disease. DNA for the CDR3: TGTGCCAGCAGTGGGACAGGGGGCGTGAACACTGAAGCTTTCTTT. Encoded protein: CASSGTGGVNTEAFF.